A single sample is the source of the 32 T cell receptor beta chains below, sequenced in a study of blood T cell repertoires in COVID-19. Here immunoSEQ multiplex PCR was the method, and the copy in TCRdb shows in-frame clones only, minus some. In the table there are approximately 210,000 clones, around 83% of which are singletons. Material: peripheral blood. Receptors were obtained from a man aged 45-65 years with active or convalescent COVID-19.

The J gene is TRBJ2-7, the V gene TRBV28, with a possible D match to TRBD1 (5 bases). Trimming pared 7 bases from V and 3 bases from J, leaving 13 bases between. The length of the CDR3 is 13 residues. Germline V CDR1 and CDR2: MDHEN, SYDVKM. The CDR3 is CASKGLDRYEQYF. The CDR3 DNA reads TGTGCCAGCAAGGGGTTGGACCGCTACGAGCAGTACTTC.

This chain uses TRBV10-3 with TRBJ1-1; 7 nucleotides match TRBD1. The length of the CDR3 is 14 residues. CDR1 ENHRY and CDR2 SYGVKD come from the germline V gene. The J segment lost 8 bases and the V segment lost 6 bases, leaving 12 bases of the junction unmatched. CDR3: CAISGDSGPREAFF. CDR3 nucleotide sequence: TGTGCCATCAGCGGGGACAGCGGTCCCCGGGAAGCTTTCTTT.

The CDR3 nucleotides are TGTGCCAGCAGCTCCGGGACTAGCGGGATGGATGAGCAGTTCTTC. It specifies CASSSGTSGMDEQFF. This chain uses TRBV5-5 with TRBJ2-1; 13 bases fit TRBD2. Germline V CDR1 and CDR2: SGHKS, YYEKEE (reference sequence). After removal of 3 bases from V and 8 bases from J, the junction contained 5 bases not matched to a gene. This CDR3 has 15 residues.

The CDR3 here is CASSLVSGRTETQYF. The CDR3 bases are TGTGCCAGCAGCTTAGTTAGCGGGAGGACAGAGACCCAGTACTTC. The chain recombines TRBV7-9 with TRBJ2-5; TRBD2 agrees at 10 bases. The CDR3 covers 15 residues. In germline, CDR1 is SEHNR, CDR2 FQNEAQ (reference sequence). V lost 1 base to trimming and J lost 4 bases; unmatched junction nucleotides: 3. Full variable domain (outside the CDR3, taken from reference TRBV7-9 and TRBJ2-5): DTGVSQNPRHKITKRGQNVTFRCDPISEHNRLYWYRQTLGQGPEFLTYFQNEAQLEKSRLLSDRFSAERPKGSFSTLEIQRTEQGDSAMYLCASSLVSGRTETQYFGPGTRLLVL.

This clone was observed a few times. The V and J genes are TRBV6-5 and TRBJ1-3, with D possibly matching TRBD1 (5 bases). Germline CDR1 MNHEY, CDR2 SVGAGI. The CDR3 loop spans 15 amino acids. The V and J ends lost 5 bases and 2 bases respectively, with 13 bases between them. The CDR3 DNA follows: TGTGCCAGCAGTAAGGAGGGGTCACCTGGAAACACCATATATTTT. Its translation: CASSKEGSPGNTIYF.

CDR3 in amino acids: CAISAGQRNEKLFF. Written as DNA, the CDR3 is TGTGCCATCAGTGCGGGACAGCGTAATGAAAAACTGTTTTTT. V and J are TRBV10-3 and TRBJ1-4; 7 positions agree with TRBD1. The CDR3 contains 14 residues. Trimming cost V 4 bases and J 4 bases; bases outside gene matches: 3. Germline V lookup: CDR1 ENHRY, CDR2 SYGVKD.

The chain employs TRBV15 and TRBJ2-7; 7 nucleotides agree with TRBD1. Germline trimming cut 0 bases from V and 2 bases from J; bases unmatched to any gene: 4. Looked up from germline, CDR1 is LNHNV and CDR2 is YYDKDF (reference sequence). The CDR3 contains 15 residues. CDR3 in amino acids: CATSRDTGQTYEQYF. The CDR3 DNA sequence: TGTGCCACCAGCAGAGACACGGGACAGACCTACGAGCAGTACTTC.

The CDR3: CAWSVGGEQFF. CDR3 coding DNA: TGTGCCTGGAGTGTGGGGGGTGAGCAGTTCTTC. The chain employs TRBV30 and TRBJ2-1; tentative D call: TRBD2 (6 bases). This CDR3 is 11 amino acids long. Germline lookup yields CDR1 GTSNPN and CDR2 SVGIG (reference sequence). Between the trimmed V and J ends, which lost 0 bases and 9 bases, there was a span of 6 bases.

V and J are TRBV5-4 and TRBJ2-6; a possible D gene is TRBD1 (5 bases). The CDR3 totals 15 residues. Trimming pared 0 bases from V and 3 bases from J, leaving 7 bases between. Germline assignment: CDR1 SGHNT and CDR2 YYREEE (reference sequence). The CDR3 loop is CASSLVRVGANVLTF. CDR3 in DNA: TGTGCCAGCAGCTTGGTCAGGGTTGGGGCCAACGTCCTGACTTTC.

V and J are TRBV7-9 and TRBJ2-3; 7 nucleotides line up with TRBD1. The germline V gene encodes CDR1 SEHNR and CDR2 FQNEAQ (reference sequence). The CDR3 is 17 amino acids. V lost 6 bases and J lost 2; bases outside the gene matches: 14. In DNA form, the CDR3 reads TGTGCCAGCAGACCCATACAACGGGACAGAATCACAGATACGCAGTATTTT. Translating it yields CASRPIQRDRITDTQYF.

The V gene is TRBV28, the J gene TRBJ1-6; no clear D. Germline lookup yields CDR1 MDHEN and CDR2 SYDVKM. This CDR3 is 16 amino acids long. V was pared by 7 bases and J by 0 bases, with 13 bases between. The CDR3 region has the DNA TGTGCCAGCACCCTAAGCGGGAGCTCCTATAATTCACCCCTCCACTTT. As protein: CASTLSGSSYNSPLHF.

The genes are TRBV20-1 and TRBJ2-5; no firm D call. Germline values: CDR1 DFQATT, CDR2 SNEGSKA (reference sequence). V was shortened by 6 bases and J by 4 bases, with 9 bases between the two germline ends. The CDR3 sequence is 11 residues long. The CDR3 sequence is CSASFVETQYF. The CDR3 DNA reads TGCAGTGCCTCGTTCGTAGAGACCCAGTACTTC.

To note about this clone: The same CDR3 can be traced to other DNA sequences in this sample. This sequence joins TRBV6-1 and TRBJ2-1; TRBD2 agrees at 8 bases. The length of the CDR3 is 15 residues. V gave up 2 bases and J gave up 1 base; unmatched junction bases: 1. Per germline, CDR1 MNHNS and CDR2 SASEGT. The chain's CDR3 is CASSETSGSYNEQFF. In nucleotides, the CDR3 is TGTGCCAGCAGTGAAACTAGCGGATCCTACAATGAGCAGTTCTTC.

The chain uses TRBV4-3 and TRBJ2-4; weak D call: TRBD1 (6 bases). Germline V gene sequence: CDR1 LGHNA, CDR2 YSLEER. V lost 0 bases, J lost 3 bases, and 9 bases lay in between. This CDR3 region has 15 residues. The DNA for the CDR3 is TGCGCCAGCAGCCAAGAGGTAGGGGGCAAAAACATTCAGTACTTC. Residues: CASSQEVGGKNIQYF.

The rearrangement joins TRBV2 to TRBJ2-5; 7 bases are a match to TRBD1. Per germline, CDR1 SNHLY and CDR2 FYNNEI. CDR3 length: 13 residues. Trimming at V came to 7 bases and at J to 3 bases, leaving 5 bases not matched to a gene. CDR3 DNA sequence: TGTGCCAGCATCCGGGACAGTAAAGAGACCCAGTACTTC. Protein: CASIRDSKETQYF.

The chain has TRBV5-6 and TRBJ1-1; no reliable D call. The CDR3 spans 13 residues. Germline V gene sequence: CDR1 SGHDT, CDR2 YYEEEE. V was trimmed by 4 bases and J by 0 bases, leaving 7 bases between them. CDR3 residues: CASSRTVNTEAFF. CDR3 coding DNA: TGTGCCAGCAGCCGCACAGTGAACACTGAAGCTTTCTTT.

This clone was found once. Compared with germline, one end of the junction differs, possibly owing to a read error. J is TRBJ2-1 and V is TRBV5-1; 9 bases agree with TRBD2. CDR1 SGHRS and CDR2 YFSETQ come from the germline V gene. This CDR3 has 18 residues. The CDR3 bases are TGCGCCCGCAGCCCGGGTGATGGGCGGGGGGGGCCCTACAATGAGCAGTTCTTC. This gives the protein CARSPGDGRGGPYNEQFF.

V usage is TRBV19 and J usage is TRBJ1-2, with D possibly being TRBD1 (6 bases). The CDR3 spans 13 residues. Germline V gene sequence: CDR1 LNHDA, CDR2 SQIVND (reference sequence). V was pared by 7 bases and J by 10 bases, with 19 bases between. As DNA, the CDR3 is TGTGCCAGTATAGGGGGTAGGGAGATGCACTACACCTTC. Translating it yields CASIGGREMHYTF.

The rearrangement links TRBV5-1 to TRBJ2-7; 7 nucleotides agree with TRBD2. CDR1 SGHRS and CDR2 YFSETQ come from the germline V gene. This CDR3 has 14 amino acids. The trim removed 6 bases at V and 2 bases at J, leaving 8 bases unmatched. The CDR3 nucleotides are TGCGCCAGCAACCTGGGAGGGGCCACCTACGAGCAGTACTTC. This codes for CASNLGGATYEQYF.

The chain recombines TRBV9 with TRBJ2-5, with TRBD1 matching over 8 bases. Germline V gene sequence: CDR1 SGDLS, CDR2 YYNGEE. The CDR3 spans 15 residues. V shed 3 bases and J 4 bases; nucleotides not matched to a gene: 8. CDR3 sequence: CASSARRTGRETQYF. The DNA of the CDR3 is TGTGCCAGCAGCGCACGCAGGACAGGGAGAGAGACCCAGTACTTC.

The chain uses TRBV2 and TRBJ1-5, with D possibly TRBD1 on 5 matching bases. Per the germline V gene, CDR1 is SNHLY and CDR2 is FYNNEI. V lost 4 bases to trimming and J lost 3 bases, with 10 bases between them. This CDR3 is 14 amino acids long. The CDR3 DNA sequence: TGTGCCAGCAGTGTGTCGGGGGTCAATCAGCCCCAGCATTTT. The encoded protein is CASSVSGVNQPQHF.

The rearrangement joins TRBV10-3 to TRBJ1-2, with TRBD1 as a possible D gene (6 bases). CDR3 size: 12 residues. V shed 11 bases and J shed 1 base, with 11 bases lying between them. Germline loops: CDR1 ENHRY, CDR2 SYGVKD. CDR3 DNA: TGTGCCGCACAACAGGGTAACTATGGCTACACCTTC. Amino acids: CAAQQGNYGYTF.

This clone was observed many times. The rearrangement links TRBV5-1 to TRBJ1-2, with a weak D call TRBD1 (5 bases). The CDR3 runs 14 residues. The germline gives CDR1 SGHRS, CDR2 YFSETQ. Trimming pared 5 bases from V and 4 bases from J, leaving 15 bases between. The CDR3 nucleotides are TGCGCCAGCAGTCCCGCTCCCAGGGTCTATGGCTACACCTTC. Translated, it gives CASSPAPRVYGYTF.

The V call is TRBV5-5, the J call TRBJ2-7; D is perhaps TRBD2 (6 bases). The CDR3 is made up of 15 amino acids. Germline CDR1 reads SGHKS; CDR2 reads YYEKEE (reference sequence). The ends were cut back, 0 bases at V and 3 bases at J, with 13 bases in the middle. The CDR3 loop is CASSLVGSGLYEQYF. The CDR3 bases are TGTGCCAGCAGCTTGGTTGGTAGCGGCCTCTACGAGCAGTACTTC.

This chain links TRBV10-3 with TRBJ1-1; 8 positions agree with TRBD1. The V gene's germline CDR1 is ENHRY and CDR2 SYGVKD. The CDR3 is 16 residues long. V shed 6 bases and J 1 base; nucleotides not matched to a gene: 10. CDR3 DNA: TGTGCCATCAGGATGGACAGGGAAGGCGCGAACACTGAAGCTTTCTTT. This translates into CAIRMDREGANTEAFF.

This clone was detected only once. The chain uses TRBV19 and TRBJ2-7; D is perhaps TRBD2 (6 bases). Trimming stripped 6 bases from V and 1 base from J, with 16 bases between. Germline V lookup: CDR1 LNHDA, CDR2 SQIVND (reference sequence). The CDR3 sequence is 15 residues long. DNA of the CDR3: TGTGCCAGTAGCACGGGACTCTCCCTTTCCTACGAGCAGTACTTC. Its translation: CASSTGLSLSYEQYF.

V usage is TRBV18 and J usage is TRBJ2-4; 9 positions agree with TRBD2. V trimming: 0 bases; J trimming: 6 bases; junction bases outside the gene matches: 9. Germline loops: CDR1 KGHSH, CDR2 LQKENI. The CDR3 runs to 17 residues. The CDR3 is CASSPPVAGGGINIQYF. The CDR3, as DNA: TGTGCCAGCTCACCACCGGTTGCGGGAGGGGGCATAAACATTCAGTACTTC.

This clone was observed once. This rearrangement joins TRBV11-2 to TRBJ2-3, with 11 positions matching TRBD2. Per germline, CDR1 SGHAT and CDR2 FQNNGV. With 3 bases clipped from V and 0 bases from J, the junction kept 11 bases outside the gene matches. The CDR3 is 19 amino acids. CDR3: CASSFPGTSGGFSTDTQYF. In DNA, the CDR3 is TGTGCCAGCAGCTTCCCGGGGACTAGCGGAGGGTTTAGCACAGATACGCAGTATTTT.

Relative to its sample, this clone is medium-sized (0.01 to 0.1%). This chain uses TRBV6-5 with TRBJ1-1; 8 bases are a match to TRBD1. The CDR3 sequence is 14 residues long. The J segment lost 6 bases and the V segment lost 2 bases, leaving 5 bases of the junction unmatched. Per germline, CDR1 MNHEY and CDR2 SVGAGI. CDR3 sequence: CASSYPGQDSEAFF. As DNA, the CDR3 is TGTGCCAGCAGTTACCCGGGACAGGACTCTGAAGCTTTCTTT.

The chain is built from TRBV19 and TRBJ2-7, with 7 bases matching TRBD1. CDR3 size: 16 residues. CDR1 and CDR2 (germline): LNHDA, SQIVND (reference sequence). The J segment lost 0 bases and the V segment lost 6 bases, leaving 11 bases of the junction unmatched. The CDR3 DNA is TGTGCCAGTAGACCCAGGACAGGATCTAGCTCCTACGAGCAGTACTTC. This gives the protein CASRPRTGSSSYEQYF.

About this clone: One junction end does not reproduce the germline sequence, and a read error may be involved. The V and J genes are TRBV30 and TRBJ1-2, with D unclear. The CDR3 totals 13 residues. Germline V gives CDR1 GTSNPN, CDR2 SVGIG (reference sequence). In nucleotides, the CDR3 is TGTGCCTGGAGTGTACTGATTTCCCTCACCTCATCCTTC. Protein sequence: CAWSVLISLTSSF.

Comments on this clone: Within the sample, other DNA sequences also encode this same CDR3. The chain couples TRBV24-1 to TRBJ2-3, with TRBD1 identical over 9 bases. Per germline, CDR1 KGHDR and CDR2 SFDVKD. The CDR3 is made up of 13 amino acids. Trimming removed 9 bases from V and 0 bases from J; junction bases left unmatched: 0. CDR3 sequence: CATGTGSTDTQYF. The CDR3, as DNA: TGTGCCACCGGGACAGGGAGCACAGATACGCAGTATTTT.